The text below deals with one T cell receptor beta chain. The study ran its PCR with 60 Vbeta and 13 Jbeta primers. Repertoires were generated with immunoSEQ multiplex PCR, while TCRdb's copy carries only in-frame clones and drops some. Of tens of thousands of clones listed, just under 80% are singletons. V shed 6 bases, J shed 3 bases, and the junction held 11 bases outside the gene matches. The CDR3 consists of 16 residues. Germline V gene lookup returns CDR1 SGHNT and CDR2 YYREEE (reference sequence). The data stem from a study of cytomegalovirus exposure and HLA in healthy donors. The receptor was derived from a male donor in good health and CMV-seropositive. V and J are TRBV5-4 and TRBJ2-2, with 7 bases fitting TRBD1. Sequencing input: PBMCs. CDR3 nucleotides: TGTGCCAGCAACACCCTTGGGACAGTTCACACCGGGGAGCTGTTTTTT. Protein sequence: CASNTLGTVHTGELFF.